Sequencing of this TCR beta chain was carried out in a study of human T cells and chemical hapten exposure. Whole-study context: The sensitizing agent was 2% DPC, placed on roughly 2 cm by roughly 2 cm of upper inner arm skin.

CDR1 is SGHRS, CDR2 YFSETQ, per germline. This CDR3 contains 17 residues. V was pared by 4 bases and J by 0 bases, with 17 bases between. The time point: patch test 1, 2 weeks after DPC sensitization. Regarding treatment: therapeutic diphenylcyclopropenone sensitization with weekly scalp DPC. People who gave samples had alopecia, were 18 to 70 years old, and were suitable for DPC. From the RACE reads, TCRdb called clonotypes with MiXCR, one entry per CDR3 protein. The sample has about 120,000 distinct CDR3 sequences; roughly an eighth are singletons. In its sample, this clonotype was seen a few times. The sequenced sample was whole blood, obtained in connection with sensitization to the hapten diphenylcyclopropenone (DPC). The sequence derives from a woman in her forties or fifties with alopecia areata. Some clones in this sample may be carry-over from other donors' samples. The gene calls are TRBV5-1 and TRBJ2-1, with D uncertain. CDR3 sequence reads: CASSVLGSAFSYNEQFF. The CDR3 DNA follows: TGCGCCAGCAGCGTACTCGGCTCAGCATTCTCCTACAATGAGCAGTTCTTC. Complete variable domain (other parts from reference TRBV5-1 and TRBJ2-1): KAGVTQTPRYLIKTRGQQVTLSCSPISGHRSVSWYQQTPGQGLQFLFEYFSETQRNKGNFPGRFSGRQFSNSRSEMNVSTLELGDSALYLCASSVLGSAFSYNEQFFGPGTRLTVL.